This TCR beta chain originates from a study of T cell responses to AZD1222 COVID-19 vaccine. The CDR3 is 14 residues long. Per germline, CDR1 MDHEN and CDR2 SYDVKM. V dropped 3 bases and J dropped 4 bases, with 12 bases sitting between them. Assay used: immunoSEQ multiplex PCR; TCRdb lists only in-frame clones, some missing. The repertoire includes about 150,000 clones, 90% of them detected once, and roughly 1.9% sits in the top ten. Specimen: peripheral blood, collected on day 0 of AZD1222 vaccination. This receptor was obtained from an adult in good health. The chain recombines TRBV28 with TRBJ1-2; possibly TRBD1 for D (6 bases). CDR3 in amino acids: CASSFHGGLYGYTF. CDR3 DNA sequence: TGTGCCAGCAGTTTTCATGGGGGGCTCTATGGCTACACCTTC.